The 30 T cell receptor beta chains listed next were all sequenced from one sample in a study of cytomegalovirus exposure and HLA in healthy donors. Primers for the PCR totalled 60 Vbeta and 13 Jbeta. The method was immunoSEQ multiplex PCR; TCRdb's version includes in-frame clones alone and lacks a portion of them. The sample holds some 150,000 clones, 80% to 85% seen once. The sequenced sample was PBMCs. The receptors here all came from a female donor in good health and CMV-seronegative.

V and J are TRBV19 and TRBJ1-2, with D perhaps matching TRBD1 (5 bases). The length of the CDR3 is 15 residues. The germline V gene encodes CDR1 LNHDA and CDR2 SQIVND (reference sequence). V lost 4 bases and J 1 base, leaving 13 bases between the germline ends. The CDR3 here is CASSTQGAVNYGYTF. The CDR3 DNA reads as TGTGCCAGTAGTACCCAAGGGGCTGTTAACTATGGCTACACCTTC.

The chain links TRBV6-7 to TRBJ2-2, with a tentative D call TRBD2 (5 bases). TRBV6-7 is filed as an ORF, its function uncertain. The V end lost 7 bases, the J end lost 5 bases, and 23 bases lay between the germline ends. The CDR3 sequence is 17 residues long. The CDR3 is CASTAGQRSPRTGELFF. In DNA form, the CDR3 reads TGTGCCAGCACCGCAGGCCAGCGGAGTCCGAGGACCGGGGAGCTGTTTTTT.

The chain joins TRBV27 to TRBJ1-2; TRBD1 agrees at 7 bases. The CDR3 length is 15 residues. V lost 6 bases, J lost 0 bases, and 7 bases stayed unmatched. Looked up from germline, CDR1 is MNHEY and CDR2 is SMNVEV (reference sequence). The CDR3 here is CASRPGDRTNYGYTF. The CDR3 nucleotides read TGTGCCAGCAGGCCCGGGGACAGAACTAACTATGGCTACACCTTC.

This clone was picked up one time. The V and J genes are TRBV5-1 and TRBJ1-2; TRBD1 matches at 7 bases. CDR3 size: 13 residues. Germline assignment: CDR1 SGHRS and CDR2 YFSETQ. The junction had 3 bases not matched to a gene; V was cut back by 0 bases and J by 7 bases. Written as DNA, the CDR3 is TGCGCCAGCAGCTTGGGGCAGGGGGTTGGCTACACCTTC. Its protein product is CASSLGQGVGYTF. Combining the CDR3 with reference TRBV5-1 and TRBJ1-2 gives the whole variable domain KAGVTQTPRYLIKTRGQQVTLSCSPISGHRSVSWYQQTPGQGLQFLFEYFSETQRNKGNFPGRFSGRQFSNSRSEMNVSTLELGDSALYLCASSLGQGVGYTFGSGTRLTVV.

This chain joins TRBV5-1 and TRBJ2-5, with D possibly matching TRBD2 (5 bases). V was pared by 4 bases and J by 5 bases, with 15 bases between. The CDR3 totals 14 residues. The germline gives CDR1 SGHRS, CDR2 YFSETQ. In DNA form, the CDR3 reads TGCGCCAGCAGCCCGGACCCCGGGGTGGAGACCCAGTACTTC. Amino acid sequence: CASSPDPGVETQYF.

This clone was recorded only once. This chain links TRBV2 with TRBJ2-1, with TRBD1 matching over 7 bases. The ends lost 1 base at V and 2 bases at J; junction bases unmatched: 2. Per germline, CDR1 SNHLY and CDR2 FYNNEI. There are 15 residues in the CDR3. The CDR3 nucleotides read TGTGCCAGCAGTGAAGAGGGACAGCCCTACAATGAGCAGTTCTTC. Its translation is CASSEEGQPYNEQFF.

The V call is TRBV28, the J call TRBJ1-4; 8 bases are a match to TRBD1. With 6 bases clipped from V and 8 bases from J, the junction kept 8 bases outside the gene matches. Looked up from germline, CDR1 is MDHEN and CDR2 is SYDVKM. This CDR3 is 14 amino acids long. CDR3 amino acids: CASSAGTGGEKLFF. The CDR3 DNA follows: TGTGCCAGCAGCGCCGGGACAGGAGGAGAAAAACTGTTTTTT.

The chain links TRBV6-1 to TRBJ2-7; D not certain. This CDR3 has 11 amino acids. V lost 9 bases, J lost 2 bases, and 8 bases lay in between. Germline CDR1 and CDR2: MNHNS and SASEGT. The CDR3 protein is CASSTPYEQYF. The DNA of the CDR3 is TGTGCCAGTAGCACCCCCTACGAGCAGTACTTC.

The J gene is TRBJ2-3, the V gene TRBV28, with unresolved D. With 5 bases removed from V and 3 bases from J, the gap between germline ends came to 6 bases. This CDR3 comprises 12 residues. Looked up from germline, CDR1 is MDHEN and CDR2 is SYDVKM. The chain's CDR3 is CASSPNTDTQYF. The CDR3 coding sequence is TGTGCCAGCAGTCCCAATACAGATACGCAGTATTTT.

Note on this clone: One end of the junction fails to match germline, which may point to a read error. This sequence joins TRBV7-9 and TRBJ2-7; TRBD1 aligns across 8 bases. CDR1 SEHNR and CDR2 FQNEAQ come from the germline V gene (reference sequence). The CDR3 sequence is 16 residues long. The CDR3 DNA sequence: TGTGCCAGCAGCCCACGACGGGCAGGGGGCTCCAACGAGCAGTACTTC. Its translation: CASSPRRAGGSNEQYF.

The J gene is TRBJ2-6, the V gene TRBV9; D gene unclear. Trimming pared 0 bases from V and 0 bases from J, leaving 4 bases between. The CDR3 is 15 amino acids. Germline assignment: CDR1 SGDLS and CDR2 YYNGEE. CDR3 sequence reads: CASSVGDSGANVLTF. The DNA for the CDR3 is TGTGCCAGCAGCGTAGGAGACTCTGGGGCCAACGTCCTGACTTTC.

The chain couples TRBV11-2 to TRBJ2-3; no firm D call. The CDR3 is 14 amino acids. V was clipped by 2 bases and J by 0 bases, with 6 bases between them. CDR1 and CDR2 from the germline V gene are SGHAT and FQNNGV. Here the CDR3 DNA reads TGTGCCAGCAGCTTATTGGGCAGCACAGATACGCAGTATTTT. Its protein is CASSLLGSTDTQYF.

This chain joins TRBV27 and TRBJ2-1; TRBD1 is a possible D gene (6 bases). The CDR3 covers 15 residues. V lost 6 bases to trimming and J lost 1 base, with 13 bases between them. Per germline, CDR1 MNHEY and CDR2 SMNVEV (reference sequence). The CDR3 is CASRPAGVSYNEQFF. The CDR3 nucleotides are TGTGCCAGCAGACCGGCAGGGGTGTCCTACAATGAGCAGTTCTTC.

In its sample, this clone was seen a few times. The rearrangement links TRBV2 to TRBJ2-7; TRBD1 agrees at 8 bases. The CDR3 covers 13 residues. Germline assignment: CDR1 SNHLY and CDR2 FYNNEI. J was trimmed by 5 bases and V by 3 bases; bases with no gene match: 3. CDR3 loop: CASSDLDRDEQYF. CDR3 coding DNA: TGTGCCAGCAGTGATCTGGACAGGGACGAGCAGTACTTC.

The rearrangement joins TRBV6-6 to TRBJ2-7, with D hard to call. V lost 2 bases and J 2 bases, leaving 13 bases between the germline ends. From germline, CDR1 is MNHNY and CDR2 SVGAGI (reference sequence). The CDR3 has 15 residues. In nucleotides, the CDR3 is TGTGCCAGCAGTTACCAGACTCCGTCCCCCTACGAGCAGTACTTC. Its translation: CASSYQTPSPYEQYF.

J is TRBJ1-1 and V is TRBV28; perhaps TRBD1 as D (5 bases). V was shortened by 5 bases and J by 5 bases, with 18 bases between the two germline ends. From germline, CDR1 is MDHEN and CDR2 SYDVKM. CDR3 size: 15 residues. CDR3 nucleotides: TGTGCCAGCAGTCCCCTAGGGGAGGGGTTGACTGAAGCTTTCTTT. Encoded protein: CASSPLGEGLTEAFF.

The chain uses TRBV10-3 and TRBJ1-2; D remains ambiguous. With 6 bases removed from V and 3 bases from J, the gap between germline ends came to 17 bases. The CDR3 runs 15 residues. CDR1 is ENHRY, CDR2 SYGVKD, per germline. Written as DNA, the CDR3 is TGTGCCATCAGCGATGTCAGAGGCGACGACTATGGCTACACCTTC. Translating gives CAISDVRGDDYGYTF.

In nucleotides, the CDR3 is TGTGCCAGTAGTACGCGGGACGGGGCCTACGAGCAGTACTTC. Encoded protein: CASSTRDGAYEQYF. The V and J genes are TRBV19 and TRBJ2-7, with D tentatively TRBD2 (6 bases). V was shortened by 4 bases and J by 2 bases, with 12 bases between the two germline ends. The CDR3 spans 14 residues. In germline, CDR1 is LNHDA, CDR2 SQIVND (reference sequence).

The CDR3 protein is CASSPNKGAQSSYEQYF. The CDR3 DNA is TGTGCCAGCAGCCCCAACAAGGGGGCCCAGAGCTCCTACGAGCAGTACTTC. The genes are TRBV7-6 and TRBJ2-7; 7 nucleotides match TRBD1. V was pared by 5 bases and J by 0 bases, with 13 bases of the junction left unmatched. Germline V gene sequence: CDR1 SGHVS, CDR2 FNYEAQ. This CDR3 has 17 residues.

This clone appeared once. J is TRBJ1-4 and V is TRBV6-5; D might be TRBD1 (5 bases). The CDR3 extends over 12 amino acids. Germline values: CDR1 MNHEY, CDR2 SVGAGI. V shed 6 bases and J shed 14 bases, with 16 bases lying between them. This CDR3 is CASSPGEWRLFF. Written as DNA, the CDR3 is TGTGCCAGCAGCCCGGGGGAGTGGAGGCTGTTTTTT.

The rearrangement uses TRBV6-6 and TRBJ1-2; 7 bases map to TRBD1. Germline values: CDR1 MNHNY, CDR2 SVGAGI (reference sequence). Trimming removed 7 bases from V and 4 bases from J; junction bases left unmatched: 9. This CDR3 has 14 amino acids. CDR3 region: CASNVKGAGYGYTF. The CDR3 DNA follows: TGTGCCAGCAACGTTAAGGGGGCAGGCTATGGCTACACCTTC.

The chain carries TRBV6-5 and TRBJ2-1, with 12 bases identical to TRBD2. J gave up 9 bases and V 2 bases, and 5 bases lay outside the gene matches. Per the germline V gene, CDR1 is MNHEY and CDR2 is SVGAGI. The CDR3 contains 15 residues. In DNA form, the CDR3 reads TGTGCCAGCAGTTACGTGGCTAGCGGGAGGGGTGAGCAGTTCTTC. This translates into CASSYVASGRGEQFF.

V and J are TRBV27 and TRBJ1-4, with TRBD1 matching over 11 bases. CDR3 length: 18 residues. Trimming cost V 5 bases and J 3 bases; bases outside gene matches: 11. CDR1 and CDR2 from the germline V gene are MNHEY and SMNVEV (reference sequence). CDR3 sequence reads: CASSPRTGGLVANEKLFF. CDR3 bases: TGTGCCAGCAGTCCGAGGACAGGGGGCTTGGTGGCTAATGAAAAACTGTTTTTT.

The table lists this clone with a count of one. The genes are TRBV14 and TRBJ2-3, with 9 nucleotides matching TRBD2. Germline V lookup: CDR1 SGHDN, CDR2 FVKESK. V shed 4 bases and J 4 bases; nucleotides not matched to a gene: 6. The CDR3 has 15 amino acids. CDR3 in DNA: TGTGCCAGCAGCCGTCCCGGGACTAGCCCAGATACGCAGTATTTT. The encoded protein is CASSRPGTSPDTQYF.

This clone was picked up a small number of times. This chain links TRBV14 with TRBJ1-1; no firm D call. The CDR3 contains 13 residues. V was trimmed by 1 base and J by 2 bases, leaving 5 bases between them. The V gene's germline CDR1 is SGHDN and CDR2 FVKESK. CDR3 in amino acids: CASSQVANTEAFF. CDR3 DNA sequence: TGTGCCAGCAGCCAAGTGGCCAACACTGAAGCTTTCTTT.

V usage is TRBV28 and J usage is TRBJ1-5; D is ambiguous. Per germline, CDR1 MDHEN and CDR2 SYDVKM. V lost 7 bases, J lost 2 bases, and 15 bases lay in between. The CDR3 totals 15 residues. The CDR3 DNA follows: TGTGCCAGCACCGGGAGCGGGCTCGGCAATCAGCCCCAGCATTTT. Its translation is CASTGSGLGNQPQHF.

This clone was picked up a small number of times. The chain recombines TRBV11-3 with TRBJ2-1, with TRBD2 matching over 9 bases. The germline V gene encodes CDR1 SGHNT and CDR2 YENEEA. Losses at the gene ends were 5 bases for V and 1 base for J; bases not matched to a gene: 9. The CDR3 spans 17 residues. The CDR3 loop reads CASSPYTSGSSYNEQFF. CDR3 nucleotides: TGTGCCAGCAGCCCCTATACTAGCGGGTCGTCCTACAATGAGCAGTTCTTC. Full variable domain (rest looked up from reference TRBV11-3 and TRBJ2-1): EAGVVQSPRYKIIEKKQPVAFWCNPISGHNTLYWYLQNLGQGPELLIRYENEEAVDDSQLPKDRFSAERLKGVDSTLKIQPAELGDSAVYLCASSPYTSGSSYNEQFFGPGTRLTVL.

The chain uses TRBV27 and TRBJ2-1; D remains unclear. Germline V lookup: CDR1 MNHEY, CDR2 SMNVEV (reference sequence). The CDR3 is made up of 13 amino acids. Trimming removed 1 base from V and 4 bases from J, with 5 bases in between. CDR3 amino acids: CASSLYSYNEQFF. The CDR3 DNA reads TGTGCCAGCAGTTTATATTCTTACAATGAGCAGTTCTTC.

This clone was counted between two and nine times. V gene TRBV15 combines with J gene TRBJ1-2, with TRBD1 matching over 7 bases. The V gene end was trimmed by 0 bases and the J gene end by 8 bases; junction bases not matched to a gene: 9. Germline assignment: CDR1 LNHNV and CDR2 YYDKDF (reference sequence). CDR3 length: 15 amino acids. In DNA form, the CDR3 reads TGTGCCACCAGCAGAGATAGACAGGGCGATAGGGGCTACACCTTC. Amino acid sequence: CATSRDRQGDRGYTF.

The rearrangement links TRBV6-6 to TRBJ2-7, with 8 bases lining up with TRBD1. In germline, CDR1 is MNHNY, CDR2 SVGAGI (reference sequence). The J segment lost 1 base and the V segment lost 8 bases, leaving 4 bases of the junction unmatched. CDR3 size: 13 residues. The CDR3 region is CASRQGNSYEQYF. The DNA for the CDR3 is TGTGCCAGCCGACAGGGGAATTCCTACGAGCAGTACTTC.